The T cell receptor (beta chain) described here comes from a study of T cells in Graves' hyperthyroidism and ophthalmopathy. The TCR beta CDR3 regions underwent amplification using RNA transcripts as the source. During a first-round RT-PCR of the TCR CDR3, the HTBI primer set was used. TCRdb itself ran the multiplex PCR reads through MiXCR, one entry per CDR3 protein. The sample lists hundreds of thousands of distinct CDR3 sequences, about 14% occurring once. Aged 18 to 65, the patients had hyperthyroidism that was newly diagnosed and had lasted under 2 months. Uncontrolled infection, other autoimmune disease, pregnancy or lactation led to exclusion. Diagnoses rested on clinical symptoms, serum thyroxine and TRAb, thyroid ultrasound and orbital computed tomography. Germline V lookup: CDR1 LGHNA, CDR2 YNFKEQ. The CDR3 consists of 17 residues. V lost 1 base, J lost 10 bases, and 12 bases stayed unmatched.

Comment on this clonotype: The antigen is not known.

General observations from the study: From stable hyperthyroidism, ophthalmopathy was separated by a 13 V-J model.

The source is a woman aged 18-29 years with Graves' hyperthyroidism. The chain joins TRBV4-2 to TRBJ2-1, with 11 nucleotides matching TRBD2. The sample was blood. The CDR3 spells CASSQGGTSGLMIEQFF. CDR3 sequence (DNA): TGTGCCAGCAGCCAAGGCGGGACTAGCGGCCTAATGATCGAGCAGTTCTTC.